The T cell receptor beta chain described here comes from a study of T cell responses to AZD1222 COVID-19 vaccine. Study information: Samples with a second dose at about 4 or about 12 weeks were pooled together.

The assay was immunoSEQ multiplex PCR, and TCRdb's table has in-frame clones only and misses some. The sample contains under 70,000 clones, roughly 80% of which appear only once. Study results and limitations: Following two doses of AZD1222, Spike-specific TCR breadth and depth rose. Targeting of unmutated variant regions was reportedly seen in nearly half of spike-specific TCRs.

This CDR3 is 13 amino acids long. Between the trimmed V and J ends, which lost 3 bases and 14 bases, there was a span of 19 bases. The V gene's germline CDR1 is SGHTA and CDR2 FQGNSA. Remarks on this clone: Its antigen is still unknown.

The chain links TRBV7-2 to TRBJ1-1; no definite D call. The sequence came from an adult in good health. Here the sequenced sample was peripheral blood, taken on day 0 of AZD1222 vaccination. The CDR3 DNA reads TGTGCCAGCAGCTTCGGGTCCGGGCGGACTGCCTTCTTT. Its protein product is CASSFGSGRTAFF.